Presented here are 21 T cell receptor beta chains from one specimen sequenced in a study of cytomegalovirus exposure and HLA in healthy donors. The PCR ran on 60 Vbeta and 13 Jbeta primers. Assay used: immunoSEQ multiplex PCR; TCRdb lists only in-frame clones, some missing. The table has about 130,000 clones, approximately 84% seen once; the top ten hold approximately 1.5%. Sequencing was done on a sample of PBMCs. These receptors all stem from a woman aged 18-29 years in good health and CMV-seronegative.

The chain employs TRBV2 and TRBJ2-5; a possible D gene is TRBD1 (6 bases). Germline V gene lookup returns CDR1 SNHLY and CDR2 FYNNEI. This CDR3 comprises 14 residues. V was clipped by 5 bases and J by 3 bases, with 13 bases between them. CDR3 amino acids: CASSFVTGKETQYF. In DNA, the CDR3 is TGTGCCAGCAGTTTTGTTACAGGGAAAGAGACCCAGTACTTC.

The chain has TRBV5-6 and TRBJ2-7; 7 nucleotides align to TRBD2. Germline V gene lookup returns CDR1 SGHDT and CDR2 YYEEEE. The CDR3 totals 13 residues. Germline trimming cut 4 bases from V and 2 bases from J; bases unmatched to any gene: 3. In nucleotides, the CDR3 is TGTGCCAGCAGCACAAGCGGGACCTACGAGCAGTACTTC. This encodes CASSTSGTYEQYF. Full variable domain (rest looked up from reference TRBV5-6 and TRBJ2-7): DAGVTQSPTHLIKTRGQQVTLRCSPKSGHDTVSWYQQALGQGPQFIFQYYEEEERQRGNFPDRFSGHQFPNYSSELNVNALLLGDSALYLCASSTSGTYEQYFGPGTRLTVT.

The genes are TRBV7-9 and TRBJ2-5, with a possible D match to TRBD1 (5 bases). The germline gives CDR1 SEHNR, CDR2 FQNEAQ (reference sequence). V lost 4 bases to trimming and J lost 3 bases, with 18 bases between them. The CDR3 spans 16 residues. The CDR3 loop is CASSSRPGGAEETQYF. The DNA of the CDR3 is TGTGCCAGCAGCTCCCGGCCAGGTGGGGCCGAAGAGACCCAGTACTTC.

The V and J genes are TRBV5-1 and TRBJ2-2; 8 bases are a match to TRBD2. Germline V gene data show CDR1 as SGHRS and CDR2 as YFSETQ. The CDR3 spans 16 residues. V was pared by 7 bases and J by 2 bases, with 10 bases of the junction left unmatched. CDR3 sequence (DNA): TGCGCCAGCGAGTACAGCGGGAGTATTAACACCGGGGAGCTGTTTTTT. Protein: CASEYSGSINTGELFF.

This clone was seen ten or more times. The chain employs TRBV6-5 and TRBJ1-1, with D possibly matching TRBD1 (5 bases). The germline V gene has CDR1 MNHEY and CDR2 SVGAGI. V was clipped by 5 bases and J by 11 bases, with 15 bases between them. The CDR3 runs to 12 residues. CDR3 nucleotides: TGTGCCAGCAGTGGACCCGGGGGGGTTGCTTTCTTT. Translation: CASSGPGGVAFF.

This clone showed up just once. The V and J genes are TRBV4-2 and TRBJ2-3; possibly TRBD1 for D (6 bases). Deletions cut 0 bases from V and 3 bases from J, with 13 bases between. The V gene's germline CDR1 is LGHNA and CDR2 YNFKEQ. The CDR3 is 16 amino acids. This CDR3 is CASSQEGERGTDTQYF. For the CDR3, the DNA is TGTGCCAGCAGCCAAGAGGGGGAGAGGGGGACAGATACGCAGTATTTT.

In this sample, this clone turned up once. J is TRBJ1-1 and V is TRBV10-3; 7 nucleotides match TRBD1. J was trimmed by 5 bases and V by 0 bases; bases with no gene match: 9. The CDR3 runs 16 residues. The V gene's germline CDR1 is ENHRY and CDR2 SYGVKD. This CDR3 reads CAISESGGQEGTEAFF. The CDR3 coding sequence is TGTGCCATCAGTGAGTCAGGGGGCCAGGAAGGGACTGAAGCTTTCTTT.

This chain uses TRBV27 with TRBJ1-2, with TRBD1 identical over 7 bases. CDR1 MNHEY and CDR2 SMNVEV come from the germline V gene (reference sequence). This CDR3 has 15 amino acids. The V and J ends lost 4 bases and 4 bases, in that order; junction bases with no gene match: 9. The CDR3, as DNA: TGTGCCAGCAGTTACTGGCAGGGGGATATCTATGGCTACACCTTC. Amino acids: CASSYWQGDIYGYTF.

The chain is built from TRBV28 and TRBJ2-7; tentative D call: TRBD2 (7 bases). The CDR3 consists of 13 residues. With 10 bases removed from V and 1 base from J, the gap between germline ends came to 14 bases. In germline, CDR1 is MDHEN, CDR2 SYDVKM. CDR3 sequence (DNA): TGTGCCATCCAGGGAGGGGGTTCCTACGAGCAGTACTTC. Residues: CAIQGGGSYEQYF. The full variable domain, in which reference TRBV28 and TRBJ2-7 provide the parts outside the CDR3, is DVKVTQSSRYLVKRTGEKVFLECVQDMDHENMFWYRQDPGLGLRLIYFSYDVKMKEKGDIPEGYSVSREKKERFSLILESASTNQTSMYLCAIQGGGSYEQYFGPGTRLTVT.

The J gene is TRBJ1-2, the V gene TRBV10-2; D gene uncertain. The CDR3 contains 13 residues. Germline CDR1 and CDR2: WSHSY and SAAADI. Trimming took off 6 bases at V and 6 bases at J, with 14 bases between the two ends. The CDR3 bases are TGCGCCAGCAGGGTTGGAGGGATCGATGGCTACACCTTC. Translation: CASRVGGIDGYTF.

The rearrangement uses TRBV19 and TRBJ2-3; maybe TRBD1 (7 bases). Germline V gene sequence: CDR1 LNHDA, CDR2 SQIVND (reference sequence). Trimming removed 0 bases at V and 1 base at J, with 17 bases between. The CDR3 has 18 residues. The CDR3 sequence is CASSIDAPQGGGTDTQYF. In nucleotides, the CDR3 is TGTGCCAGTAGTATAGATGCCCCCCAGGGGGGTGGCACAGATACGCAGTATTTT. Looking up the rest from reference TRBV19 and TRBJ2-3 gives the full variable domain: DGGITQSPKYLFRKEGQNVTLSCEQNLNHDAMYWYRQDPGQGLRLIYYSQIVNDFQKGDIAEGYSVSREKKESFPLTVTSAQKNPTAFYLCASSIDAPQGGGTDTQYFGPGTRLTVL.

V usage is TRBV2 and J usage is TRBJ1-5; D may be TRBD1 (6 bases). Germline V gene data show CDR1 as SNHLY and CDR2 as FYNNEI. The CDR3 has 14 amino acids. V dropped 4 bases and J dropped 3 bases, with 10 bases sitting between them. CDR3 DNA sequence: TGTGCCAGCAGTGTAGGACAGCCCAATCAGCCCCAGCATTTT. Translation gives CASSVGQPNQPQHF.

The chain uses TRBV27 and TRBJ2-3; 7 nucleotides align to TRBD1. The J segment lost 0 bases and the V segment lost 5 bases, leaving 11 bases of the junction unmatched. Looked up from germline, CDR1 is MNHEY and CDR2 is SMNVEV (reference sequence). The CDR3 runs to 17 residues. CDR3 region: CASSLLRGQSSTDTQYF. CDR3 sequence (DNA): TGTGCCAGCAGTCTGCTGAGGGGACAGTCTAGCACAGATACGCAGTATTTT.

The V call is TRBV29-1, the J call TRBJ2-2; D uncertain. V was trimmed by 4 bases and J by 6 bases, leaving 9 bases between them. The CDR3 runs 12 residues. Per the germline V gene, CDR1 is SQVTM and CDR2 is ANQGSEA. CDR3 DNA sequence: TGCAGCGTTGGGGCTGGGTCCGGGGAGCTGTTTTTT. The encoded protein is CSVGAGSGELFF.

This chain links TRBV7-9 with TRBJ2-3; weak D call: TRBD2 (5 bases). CDR3 length: 15 amino acids. Trimming cost V 0 bases and J 1 base, with 8 bases left between them. CDR1 and CDR2 from the germline V gene are SEHNR and FQNEAQ (reference sequence). The CDR3 loop reads CASSLALGGTDTQYF. CDR3 DNA: TGTGCCAGCAGCTTAGCGCTCGGGGGCACAGATACGCAGTATTTT. The full variable domain, in which reference TRBV7-9 and TRBJ2-3 provide the parts outside the CDR3, is DTGVSQNPRHKITKRGQNVTFRCDPISEHNRLYWYRQTLGQGPEFLTYFQNEAQLEKSRLLSDRFSAERPKGSFSTLEIQRTEQGDSAMYLCASSLALGGTDTQYFGPGTRLTVL.

V and J are TRBV27 and TRBJ2-2, with D perhaps TRBD2 (6 bases). CDR3 length: 14 residues. Per the germline V gene, CDR1 is MNHEY and CDR2 is SMNVEV (reference sequence). Trimming pared 5 bases from V and 3 bases from J, leaving 10 bases between. The CDR3 DNA reads TGTGCCAGCAGTCCCTGGAGGGACACCGGGGAGCTGTTTTTT. Amino acid sequence: CASSPWRDTGELFF.

This clone was seen only a few times. This chain uses TRBV27 with TRBJ1-2; D not certain. This CDR3 has 15 amino acids. Trimming took off 7 bases at V and 2 bases at J, with 17 bases between the two ends. The germline gives CDR1 MNHEY, CDR2 SMNVEV (reference sequence). The CDR3 DNA reads as TGTGCCAGCACCCCTTCGGCGGGGTCCAACTATGGCTACACCTTC. It translates to CASTPSAGSNYGYTF.

The V call is TRBV7-6, the J call TRBJ1-5; D may be TRBD1 (6 bases). Germline CDR1 and CDR2: SGHVS and FNYEAQ. This CDR3 is 13 amino acids long. The V end lost 1 base, the J end lost 8 bases, and 9 bases lay between the germline ends. The CDR3 region has the DNA TGTGCCAGCAGCTTAGGAGGGGGGGAGCCCCAGCATTTT. The encoded protein is CASSLGGGEPQHF.

The genes are TRBV5-8 and TRBJ2-7, with TRBD2 identical over 8 bases. CDR3 length equals 13 residues. V lost 3 bases and J lost 4; bases outside the gene matches: 3. Germline assignment: CDR1 SGHTS and CDR2 YDEGEE. CDR3 amino acids: CASSSSGSYEQYF. CDR3 nucleotides: TGTGCCAGCAGCTCGAGCGGGAGTTACGAGCAGTACTTC.

This clone appeared a few times. This chain joins TRBV2 and TRBJ1-1; D gene ambiguous. Trimming removed 4 bases at V and 3 bases at J, with 15 bases between. This CDR3 has 15 residues. Germline assignment: CDR1 SNHLY and CDR2 FYNNEI. This chain's CDR3 is CASSARKVGDTEAFF. The CDR3 DNA sequence: TGTGCCAGCAGTGCTCGGAAGGTGGGAGACACTGAAGCTTTCTTT. The full variable domain, in which reference TRBV2 and TRBJ1-1 provide the parts outside the CDR3, is EPEVTQTPSHQVTQMGQEVILRCVPISNHLYFYWYRQILGQKVEFLVSFYNNEISEKSEIFDDQFSVERPDGSNFTLKIRSTKLEDSAMYFCASSARKVGDTEAFFGQGTRLTVV.

The chain uses TRBV12-5 and TRBJ2-7; 11 positions agree with TRBD1. CDR1 and CDR2 from the germline V gene are LGHNT and FRNRAP. There are 15 residues in the CDR3. The V segment lost 4 bases and the J segment 3 bases; nucleotides outside the gene matches: 5. CDR3 amino acids: CASGSGTGGYYEQYF. For the CDR3, the DNA is TGTGCTAGTGGTTCCGGGACAGGGGGTTACTACGAGCAGTACTTC.